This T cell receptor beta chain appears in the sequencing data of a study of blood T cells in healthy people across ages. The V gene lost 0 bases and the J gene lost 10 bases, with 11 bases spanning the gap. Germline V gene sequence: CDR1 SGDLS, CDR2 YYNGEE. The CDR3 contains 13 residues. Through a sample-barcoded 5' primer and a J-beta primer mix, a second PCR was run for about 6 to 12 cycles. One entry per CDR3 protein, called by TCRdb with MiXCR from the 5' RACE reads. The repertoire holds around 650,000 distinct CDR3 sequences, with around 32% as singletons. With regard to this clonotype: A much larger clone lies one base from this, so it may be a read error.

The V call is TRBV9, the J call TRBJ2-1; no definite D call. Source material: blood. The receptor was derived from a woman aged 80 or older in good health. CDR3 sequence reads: CASSVEPLKEQFF. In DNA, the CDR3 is TGTGCCAGCAGCGTAGAGCCACTGAAGGAGCAGTTCTTC.